This record covers a single T cell receptor beta chain. In the source study's methods: The assay estimated nucleated cells by amplifying reference gene primers. Assay: immunoSEQ multiplex PCR; the TCRdb copy retains only in-frame clones and omits some. The D gene and trimming were derived from the DNA, and the V and J assignments and clone size from that table. Altogether approximately 94,000 clones are present, 84% being singletons, with the ten largest covering about a quarter. These data belong to a study of blood T cell repertoires in COVID-19. Overall study context: The United States, Italy and Spain provided the acute and convalescent COVID-19 samples.

The receptor comes from a human donor in a cohort sampled during active COVID-19. Material: peripheral blood.

DNA for the CDR3: TGTGCCAGTAGTAGCCCTAGCGTTAACTCCTACAATGAGCAGTTCTTC. Its translation: CASSSPSVNSYNEQFF. The chain employs TRBV19 and TRBJ2-1; D is possibly TRBD2 (6 bases). The CDR3 sequence is 16 residues long. Germline assignment: CDR1 LNHDA and CDR2 SQIVND (reference sequence). V dropped 4 bases and J dropped 0 bases, with 13 bases sitting between them.